This passage covers 14 T cell receptor beta chains from one sample sequenced in a study of human T cells and chemical hapten exposure. Time point denoted: patch test 3, about 24 weeks after DPC sensitization. Indicated treatment: therapeutic diphenylcyclopropenone sensitization with weekly scalp DPC. TCRdb reprocessed the RACE reads with MiXCR, giving one entry per CDR3 protein. The data hold 100,000 to 150,000 distinct CDR3 sequences, with about 11% observed a single time. This specimen was whole blood, taken in connection with sensitization to the hapten diphenylcyclopropenone (DPC). All receptors derive from a woman in her forties or fifties with alopecia areata. Some clones in this sample may be carry-over from other donors' samples.

CDR3 in DNA: TGTGCCAGCGGTTCGACAGGGGCTAGCAATCAGCCCCAGCATTTT. This translates into CASGSTGASNQPQHF. This chain links TRBV6-5 with TRBJ1-5; TRBD1 agrees at 8 bases. Germline-derived CDR1 and CDR2 are MNHEY and SVGAGI. CDR3 length: 15 residues. Trimming took 8 bases from V and 0 from J; bases not matched to a gene: 6.

This clonotype was seen a few times. The rearrangement links TRBV4-1 to TRBJ1-1; 7 bases align to TRBD1. Germline V gives CDR1 MGHRA, CDR2 YSYEKL. Trimming took 3 bases from V and 1 from J; bases not matched to a gene: 8. The CDR3 has 16 amino acids. The CDR3 region has the DNA TGCGCCAGCAGCCAGATGGGAGGGGGCGCGAACACTGAAGCTTTCTTT. Protein: CASSQMGGGANTEAFF.

The chain recombines TRBV29-1 with TRBJ1-5; a weak D match, TRBD1 (6 bases). Per germline, CDR1 SQVTM and CDR2 ANQGSEA. V lost 6 bases to trimming and J lost 2 bases, with 17 bases between them. The CDR3 runs 15 residues. The CDR3 protein is CSVAPGAGGNQPQHF. The CDR3 coding sequence is TGCAGCGTAGCACCGGGGGCAGGAGGCAATCAGCCCCAGCATTTT. Full variable domain (remainder filled in from reference TRBV29-1 and TRBJ1-5): SAVISQKPSRDICQRGTSLTIQCQVDSQVTMMFWYRQQPGQSLTLIATANQGSEATYESGFVIDKFPISRPNLTFSTLTVSNMSPEDSSIYLCSVAPGAGGNQPQHFGDGTRLSIL.

This clonotype was counted a few times. The rearrangement joins TRBV6-6 to TRBJ1-5; D is undetermined. This CDR3 contains 14 residues. Looked up from germline, CDR1 is MNHNY and CDR2 is SVGAGI (reference sequence). V was pared by 2 bases and J by 3 bases, with 8 bases between. DNA of the CDR3: TGTGCCAGCAGTTACGATATGGACAATCAGCCCCAGCATTTT. Translation: CASSYDMDNQPQHF.

This clonotype was observed a handful of times. The chain uses TRBV2 and TRBJ1-4; D unclear. Trimming took 1 base from V and 6 from J, leaving 0 bases between them. This CDR3 contains 11 residues. The V gene's germline CDR1 is SNHLY and CDR2 FYNNEI. The CDR3 spells CASSEDEKLFF. In DNA form, the CDR3 reads TGTGCCAGCAGTGAAGATGAAAAACTGTTTTTT. Full variable domain (missing parts from reference TRBV2 and TRBJ1-4): EPEVTQTPSHQVTQMGQEVILRCVPISNHLYFYWYRQILGQKVEFLVSFYNNEISEKSEIFDDQFSVERPDGSNFTLKIRSTKLEDSAMYFCASSEDEKLFFGSGTQLSVL.

The V and J genes are TRBV6-6 and TRBJ1-1; unclear D gene. Trimming stripped 0 bases from V and 1 base from J, with 3 bases between. This CDR3 contains 13 residues. Germline loops: CDR1 MNHNY, CDR2 SVGAGI (reference sequence). The CDR3 is CASSYSSNTEAFF. In nucleotides, the CDR3 is TGTGCCAGCAGTTACTCGTCGAACACTGAAGCTTTCTTT.

This clonotype was counted many times. This chain connects TRBV6-5 to TRBJ1-1; D unclear. This CDR3 contains 14 residues. V dropped 4 bases and J dropped 4 bases, with 13 bases sitting between them. CDR1 is MNHEY, CDR2 SVGAGI, per germline. CDR3 in DNA: TGTGCCAGCAGTTCGGTATCGGGAGGCACTGAAGCTTTCTTT. Amino acid sequence: CASSSVSGGTEAFF.

This clonotype was observed a few times. The chain couples TRBV28 to TRBJ2-4; D is perhaps TRBD1 (6 bases). CDR1 is MDHEN and CDR2 is SYDVKM in the germline V gene. The CDR3 spans 15 residues. Trimming removed 2 bases from V and 1 base from J, with 9 bases in between. The CDR3 DNA reads TGTGCCAGCAGTTTAGTAACAGGGGCCAAAAACATTCAGTACTTC. Translation gives CASSLVTGAKNIQYF.

The chain combines TRBV4-1 with TRBJ2-2; no firm D call. The germline V gene has CDR1 MGHRA and CDR2 YSYEKL. The CDR3 sequence is 14 residues long. V dropped 3 bases and J dropped 1 base, with 6 bases sitting between them. The CDR3 nucleotides read TGCGCCAGCAGCCAGGGGTTGAACACCGGGGAGCTGTTTTTT. Translation gives CASSQGLNTGELFF.

This chain joins TRBV5-5 and TRBJ2-7; 9 bases map to TRBD1. Germline V gene lookup returns CDR1 SGHKS and CDR2 YYEKEE (reference sequence). The CDR3 length is 14 residues. With V trimmed by 2 bases and J by 1 base, 1 base remained unmatched. The CDR3 region has the DNA TGTGCCAGCAGCTTCGGGACAGGGTCCTACGAGCAGTACTTC. It codes for CASSFGTGSYEQYF.

This clonotype appeared a few times. This chain joins TRBV6-5 and TRBJ1-6; 8 bases line up with TRBD1. The CDR3 covers 15 residues. Trimming removed 6 bases from V and 7 bases from J; junction bases left unmatched: 8. Germline CDR1 MNHEY, CDR2 SVGAGI. The CDR3: CASRPGQGVNSPLHF. For the CDR3, the DNA is TGTGCCAGCAGACCAGGACAGGGCGTCAATTCACCCCTCCACTTT.

This clonotype has a handful of counts. The chain joins TRBV12-3 or TRBV12-4 to TRBJ1-1; D is unclear. The CDR3 spans 12 residues. V lost 4 bases, J lost 7 bases, and 10 bases lay in between. CDR3 bases: TGTGCCAGCAGTTGGTCGAGGCTTGAAGCTTTCTTT. Translation: CASSWSRLEAFF.

This clonotype came up a few times. The rearrangement joins TRBV29-1 to TRBJ2-2; 9 bases match TRBD2. The CDR3 runs 17 residues. The V and J ends lost 0 bases and 0 bases, in that order; junction bases with no gene match: 5. From germline, CDR1 is SQVTM and CDR2 ANQGSEA. CDR3 region: CSVEDPSGAANTGELFF. For the CDR3, the DNA is TGCAGCGTTGAAGATCCTAGCGGGGCCGCGAACACCGGGGAGCTGTTTTTT.

This clonotype was recorded many times. The chain combines TRBV5-1 with TRBJ2-5; D uncertain. Germline V lookup: CDR1 SGHRS, CDR2 YFSETQ. V shed 0 bases and J shed 0 bases, with 9 bases lying between them. The CDR3 is 15 residues long. Here the CDR3 reads CASSLAPGDQETQYF. The CDR3 DNA reads as TGCGCCAGCAGCTTGGCCCCAGGAGACCAAGAGACCCAGTACTTC.